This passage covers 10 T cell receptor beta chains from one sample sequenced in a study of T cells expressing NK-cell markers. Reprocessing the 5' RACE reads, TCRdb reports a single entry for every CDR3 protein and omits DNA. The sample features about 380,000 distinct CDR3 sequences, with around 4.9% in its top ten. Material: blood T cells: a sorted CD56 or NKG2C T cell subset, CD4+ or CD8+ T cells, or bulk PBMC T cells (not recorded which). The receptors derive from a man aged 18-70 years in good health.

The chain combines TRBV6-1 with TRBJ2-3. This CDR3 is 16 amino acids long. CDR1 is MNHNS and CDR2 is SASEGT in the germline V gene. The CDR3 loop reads CASNRYGVASTDTQYF.

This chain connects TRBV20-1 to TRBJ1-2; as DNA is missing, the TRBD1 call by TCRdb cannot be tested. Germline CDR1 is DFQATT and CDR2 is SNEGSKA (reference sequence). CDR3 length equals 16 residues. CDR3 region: CSARLWTGGVVYGYTF.

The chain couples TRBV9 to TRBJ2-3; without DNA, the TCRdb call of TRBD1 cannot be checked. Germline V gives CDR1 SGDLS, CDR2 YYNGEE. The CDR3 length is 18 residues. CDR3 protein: CASSVGRGNPPSTDTQYF.

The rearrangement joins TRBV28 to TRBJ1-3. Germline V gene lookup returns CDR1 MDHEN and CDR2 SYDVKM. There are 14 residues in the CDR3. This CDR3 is CASTSGNSGNTIYF.

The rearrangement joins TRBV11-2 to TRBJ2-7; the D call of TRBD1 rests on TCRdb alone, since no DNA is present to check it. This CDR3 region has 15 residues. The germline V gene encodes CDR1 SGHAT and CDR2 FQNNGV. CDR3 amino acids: CASSLVGGLRYEQYF. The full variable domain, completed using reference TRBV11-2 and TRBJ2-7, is EAGVAQSPRYKIIEKRQSVAFWCNPISGHATLYWYQQILGQGPKLLIQFQNNGVVDDSQLPKDRFSAERLKGVDSTLKIQPAKLEDSAVYLCASSLVGGLRYEQYFGPGTRLTVT.

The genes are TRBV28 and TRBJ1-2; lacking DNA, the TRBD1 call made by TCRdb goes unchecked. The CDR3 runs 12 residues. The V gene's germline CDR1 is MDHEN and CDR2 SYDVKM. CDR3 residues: CASMPGNYGYTF.

The CDR3 reads CASSPVGTGLNEAFF. This sequence joins TRBV6-5 and TRBJ1-1; TCRdb's D gene call, TRBD1, goes unchecked for lack of DNA. CDR1 and CDR2 from the germline V gene are MNHEY and SVGAGI. The CDR3 has 15 residues.

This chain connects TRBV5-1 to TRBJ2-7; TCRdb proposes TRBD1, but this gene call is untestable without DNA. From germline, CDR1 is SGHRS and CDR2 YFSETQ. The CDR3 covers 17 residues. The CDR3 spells CASSSQPTAQSSYEQYF. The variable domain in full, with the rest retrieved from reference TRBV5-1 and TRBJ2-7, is KAGVTQTPRYLIKTRGQQVTLSCSPISGHRSVSWYQQTPGQGLQFLFEYFSETQRNKGNFPGRFSGRQFSNSRSEMNVSTLELGDSALYLCASSSQPTAQSSYEQYFGPGTRLTVT.

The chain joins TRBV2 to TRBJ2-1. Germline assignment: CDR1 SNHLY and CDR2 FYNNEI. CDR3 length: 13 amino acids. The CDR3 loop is CASSTETYNEQFF. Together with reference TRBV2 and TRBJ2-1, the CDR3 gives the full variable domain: EPEVTQTPSHQVTQMGQEVILRCVPISNHLYFYWYRQILGQKVEFLVSFYNNEISEKSEIFDDQFSVERPDGSNFTLKIRSTKLEDSAMYFCASSTETYNEQFFGPGTRLTVL.

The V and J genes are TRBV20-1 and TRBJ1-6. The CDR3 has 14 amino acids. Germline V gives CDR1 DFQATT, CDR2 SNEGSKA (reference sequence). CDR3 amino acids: CSATSSLINSPLHF.